The following is a T cell receptor beta chain sequence with its context. Assay: immunoSEQ multiplex PCR; the TCRdb copy retains only in-frame clones and omits some. This table holds tens of thousands of clones, roughly 93% found once. These data originate in a study of control samples from healthy donors and cancer patients. Sequencing used PBMCs. The sequence came from a woman between 40 and 50 years old with lung cancer.

The CDR3 protein is CASSRVVAAGGETQYF. CDR3 sequence (DNA): TGCGCCAGCAGCCGGGTGGTTGCAGCAGGAGGAGAGACCCAGTACTTC. V usage is TRBV4-1 and J usage is TRBJ2-5, with D possibly TRBD2 on 5 matching bases. The CDR3 has 16 residues. Germline CDR1 and CDR2: MGHRA and YSYEKL. The germline V and J ends were trimmed by 4 bases and 4 bases, with 19 bases remaining between them.